This paragraph reports one T cell receptor beta chain. Its antigen is currently unknown. This record belongs to a study of T-cell memory formation after mild COVID-19. Using its own MiXCR run on the 5' RACE reads, TCRdb lists one record per CDR3 protein. The sample lists around 340,000 distinct CDR3 sequences, roughly an eighth occurring once. Study results and caveats: CD8+ contracting clones occupied EMRA, while CD4+ ones occupied mainly CM and EM. CD4+ bias marked clones expanding day 15 to 37, unlike balanced contracting clones.

Sequenced material: PBMCs or a T cell subset sorted from them (not recorded which). This TCR derives from a man aged 18 to 29 who had mild COVID-19 (a few samples of this study predate the infection). Cell type and time point are not known.

The CDR3 DNA is TGTGCCATCGGTAGCGGGGACAGCACAGATACGCAGTATTTT. Its protein is CAIGSGDSTDTQYF. The chain has TRBV10-3 and TRBJ2-3; 8 bases are a match to TRBD2. J was trimmed by 0 bases and V by 8 bases; bases with no gene match: 4. Germline V gives CDR1 ENHRY, CDR2 SYGVKD. The CDR3 is 14 residues long.